These 4 T cell receptor beta chains came from one sample sequenced in a study of cytotoxic CD8 clonotypes in ibrutinib-treated CLL. The assay was immunoSEQ multiplex PCR, and TCRdb's table has in-frame clones only and misses some. Seen here are about 200,000 clones, over 55% observed once, and the top ten hold roughly 13%. The specimen comprised PBMCs, sampled after 24 months of ibrutinib treatment. These receptor sequences come from a human donor with chronic lymphocytic leukemia.

The chain joins TRBV7-9 to TRBJ2-1; D gene uncertain. Trimming removed 5 bases at V and 8 bases at J, with 10 bases between. This CDR3 has 12 residues. Germline V CDR1 and CDR2: SEHNR, FQNEAQ (reference sequence). CDR3 DNA sequence: TGTGCCAGCAGCGCTACGCCGGATGAGCAGTTCTTC. Amino acids: CASSATPDEQFF.

This rearrangement joins TRBV9 to TRBJ1-2; maybe TRBD1 (5 bases). Trimming left V 1 base short and J 0 bases short, with 19 bases between. Looked up from germline, CDR1 is SGDLS and CDR2 is YYNGEE. This CDR3 has 18 residues. The CDR3 sequence: CASSVHWRQIRSNYGYTF. CDR3 DNA sequence: TGTGCCAGCAGCGTACACTGGCGACAGATAAGATCTAACTATGGCTACACCTTC.

The chain combines TRBV7-6 with TRBJ2-7; 8 positions match TRBD1. Germline values: CDR1 SGHVS, CDR2 FNYEAQ. J gave up 0 bases and V 3 bases, and 10 bases lay outside the gene matches. The CDR3 totals 17 residues. This chain's CDR3 is CASSFGAGGKNSYEQYF. CDR3 in DNA: TGTGCCAGCAGCTTTGGGGCAGGGGGCAAGAACTCCTACGAGCAGTACTTC.

The rearrangement uses TRBV2 and TRBJ2-2; TRBD2 aligns across 12 bases. Germline lookup yields CDR1 SNHLY and CDR2 FYNNEI. V gave up 4 bases and J gave up 4 bases; unmatched junction bases: 1. CDR3 length equals 15 residues. Written as DNA, the CDR3 is TGTGCCAGCAGTGTACTAGCGGGGGGCACCGGGGAGCTGTTTTTT. The encoded protein is CASSVLAGGTGELFF.